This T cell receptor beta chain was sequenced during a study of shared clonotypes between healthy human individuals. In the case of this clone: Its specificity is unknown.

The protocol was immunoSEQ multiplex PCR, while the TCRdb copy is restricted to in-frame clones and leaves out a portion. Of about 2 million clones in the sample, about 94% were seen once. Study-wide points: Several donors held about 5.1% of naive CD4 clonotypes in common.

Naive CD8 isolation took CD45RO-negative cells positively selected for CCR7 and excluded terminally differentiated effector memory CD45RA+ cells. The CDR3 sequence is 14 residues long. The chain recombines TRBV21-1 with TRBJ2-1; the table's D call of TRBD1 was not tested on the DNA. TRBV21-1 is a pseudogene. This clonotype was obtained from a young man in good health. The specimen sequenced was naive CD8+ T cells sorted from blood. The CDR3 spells CASSRGQGRNEQFF. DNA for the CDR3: TGTGCCAGCAGCCGTGGGCAGGGGAGAAATGAGCAGTTCTTC.